These 21 T cell receptor beta chains originate from one sample sequenced in a study of beta chain features in type 1 diabetes. Expressed TCRB transcripts were sequenced after all isolated RNA was converted to cDNA. Clones were read by immunoSEQ multiplex PCR, and TCRdb kept only the in-frame ones, dropping some. The table lists about 360,000 clones, around 13% of them singletons. Sequencing was performed on naive CD4+ T cells from blood. The receptors were gathered from a man between 18 and 29 years old in good health.

V gene TRBV7-2 combines with J gene TRBJ1-5; 7 bases map to TRBD1. J gave up 5 bases and V 3 bases, and 7 bases lay outside the gene matches. The germline V gene has CDR1 SGHTA and CDR2 FQGNSA. The CDR3 runs 15 residues. The CDR3 sequence is CASSFDRQGDQPQHF. The CDR3 bases are TGTGCCAGCAGCTTCGACAGACAGGGCGATCAGCCCCAGCATTTT.

Turning to this clone: The same CDR3 arises from other DNA sequences in this sample as well. V gene TRBV7-9 combines with J gene TRBJ1-2, with 10 bases aligning to TRBD1. V shed 6 bases and J 2 bases; nucleotides not matched to a gene: 6. Germline V gene data show CDR1 as SEHNR and CDR2 as FQNEAQ (reference sequence). This CDR3 is built from 15 residues. DNA for the CDR3: TGTGCCAGCAGACCAGACAGGGGGCGCAACTATGGCTACACCTTC. Translated: CASRPDRGRNYGYTF.

This chain connects TRBV7-9 to TRBJ2-1; TRBD1 matches 7 bases. The CDR3 spans 13 residues. The J segment lost 7 bases and the V segment lost 5 bases, leaving 5 bases of the junction unmatched. Germline lookup yields CDR1 SEHNR and CDR2 FQNEAQ (reference sequence). The CDR3 bases are TGTGCCAGCAGCCCTGGGACAGAGAATGAGCAGTTCTTC. Amino acid sequence: CASSPGTENEQFF.

This clone was seen repeatedly, ten times or more. The chain couples TRBV6-6 to TRBJ2-4; maybe TRBD2 (5 bases). Germline assignment: CDR1 MNHNY and CDR2 SVGAGI (reference sequence). The V end was cut by 7 bases, the J end by 6 bases, with 13 bases between. This CDR3 contains 13 residues. The CDR3 nucleotides are TGTGCCAGCACCGAGGGTGGCCTAAACATTCAGTACTTC. It specifies CASTEGGLNIQYF.

This clone was counted a few times. This sample includes further DNA sequences coding for the same CDR3. V gene TRBV5-1 combines with J gene TRBJ2-3, with D possibly TRBD2 on 7 matching bases. The CDR3 loop spans 15 amino acids. Trimming stripped 0 bases from V and 2 bases from J, with 10 bases between. In germline, CDR1 is SGHRS, CDR2 YFSETQ. This CDR3 is CASSLEGGPTDTQYF. The CDR3 region has the DNA TGCGCCAGCAGCTTGGAGGGGGGGCCCACAGATACGCAGTATTTT.

V is TRBV30 and J is TRBJ1-1; D possibly corresponds to TRBD1 (6 bases). The CDR3 covers 13 residues. Germline CDR1 reads GTSNPN; CDR2 reads SVGIG (reference sequence). Trimming took 0 bases from V and 11 from J, leaving 16 bases between them. CDR3 bases: TGTGCCTGGAGTGTACGGGGGGCGGCACAGGCTTTCTTT. Protein: CAWSVRGAAQAFF.

The V gene is TRBV19, the J gene TRBJ2-1; D might be TRBD2 (7 bases). The length of the CDR3 is 15 residues. The germline V gene has CDR1 LNHDA and CDR2 SQIVND (reference sequence). V lost 3 bases and J 3 bases, leaving 12 bases between the germline ends. The CDR3 loop reads CASSISGGDYNEQFF. The CDR3 region has the DNA TGTGCCAGTAGTATTTCGGGGGGCGACTACAATGAGCAGTTCTTC.

This clone appeared a few times. This rearrangement joins TRBV28 to TRBJ2-5; 10 bases fit TRBD1. The CDR3 is 14 amino acids. With 6 bases clipped from V and 6 bases from J, the junction kept 7 bases outside the gene matches. Germline CDR1 is MDHEN and CDR2 is SYDVKM. The CDR3 region has the DNA TGTGCCAGCAGCACGACAGGGGGCGCGAAGACCCAGTACTTC. Its translation is CASSTTGGAKTQYF.

This clone came up a few times. The V call is TRBV7-9, the J call TRBJ1-2, with D possibly being TRBD1 (5 bases). The V gene lost 2 bases and the J gene lost 9 bases, with 22 bases spanning the gap. There are 16 residues in the CDR3. Germline loops: CDR1 SEHNR, CDR2 FQNEAQ (reference sequence). The DNA of the CDR3 is TGTGCCAGCAGCTTACTACGACCCGGGACCGCGGGAAGCTACACCTTC. This encodes CASSLLRPGTAGSYTF.

This clone was found a few times. The CDR3 sequence: CASSAGTGAWNTGELFF. CDR3 in DNA: TGTGCCAGCAGCGCCGGGACAGGGGCATGGAACACCGGGGAGCTGTTTTTT. The J gene is TRBJ2-2, the V gene TRBV9; 10 positions match TRBD1. Trimming took 3 bases from V and 1 from J; bases not matched to a gene: 6. The CDR3 is 17 residues long. Germline lookup yields CDR1 SGDLS and CDR2 YYNGEE.

The chain has TRBV30 and TRBJ2-7; maybe TRBD1 (6 bases). The CDR3 sequence is 15 residues long. With 3 bases removed from V and 3 bases from J, the gap between germline ends came to 18 bases. The germline V gene encodes CDR1 GTSNPN and CDR2 SVGIG (reference sequence). CDR3 sequence reads: CAWRLVGTPGYEQYF. DNA for the CDR3: TGTGCCTGGAGGTTGGTGGGGACACCCGGCTACGAGCAGTACTTC.

This clone has more than one count but fewer than ten. The chain carries TRBV7-7 and TRBJ1-5, with no clear D. V shed 0 bases and J shed 1 base, with 13 bases lying between them. The CDR3 has 17 amino acids. Germline CDR1 reads SSHAT; CDR2 reads FNYEAQ (reference sequence). The CDR3 DNA follows: TGTGCCAGCAGCTTAGCGGCTGGAGATATGAGCAATCAGCCCCAGCATTTT. Protein product: CASSLAAGDMSNQPQHF. Complete variable domain (other parts from reference TRBV7-7 and TRBJ1-5): GAGVSQSPRYKVTKRGQDVTLRCDPISSHATLYWYQQALGQGPEFLTYFNYEAQPDKSGLPSDRFSAERPEGSISTLTIQRTEQRDSAMYRCASSLAAGDMSNQPQHFGDGTRLSIL.

This clone appeared a few times. This sequence joins TRBV2 and TRBJ2-7; D unresolved. V was trimmed by 5 bases and J by 3 bases, leaving 17 bases between them. Looked up from germline, CDR1 is SNHLY and CDR2 is FYNNEI. CDR3 length equals 15 residues. The CDR3 protein is CASSRTRAGFYEQYF. The CDR3 DNA reads as TGTGCCAGCAGTCGAACACGAGCAGGTTTCTACGAGCAGTACTTC.

This chain connects TRBV19 to TRBJ2-7; D is perhaps TRBD1 (5 bases). Trimming took 4 bases from V and 2 from J, leaving 18 bases between them. CDR1 and CDR2 from the germline V gene are LNHDA and SQIVND (reference sequence). This CDR3 is built from 16 residues. CDR3 bases: TGTGCCAGTAGTAGAGGAGACAGCGCTAGGGCCTACGAGCAGTACTTC. Translated: CASSRGDSARAYEQYF.

This clone was counted only a few times. The J gene is TRBJ2-1, the V gene TRBV7-8; 7 nucleotides line up with TRBD2. The J segment lost 15 bases and the V segment lost 5 bases, leaving 13 bases of the junction unmatched. CDR1 is SGHVS, CDR2 FQNEAQ, per germline. The CDR3 covers 13 residues. The CDR3 protein is CASSPLQAGVPFF. The CDR3 nucleotides are TGTGCCAGCAGCCCGTTACAGGCGGGGGTGCCGTTCTTC. Combining the CDR3 with reference TRBV7-8 and TRBJ2-1 gives the whole variable domain GAGVSQSPRYKVAKRGQDVALRCDPISGHVSLFWYQQALGQGPEFLTYFQNEAQLDKSGLPSDRFFAERPEGSVSTLKIQRTQQEDSAVYLCASSPLQAGVPFFGPGTRLTVL.

This chain links TRBV6-6 with TRBJ1-2; 7 positions agree with TRBD1. Germline V lookup: CDR1 MNHNY, CDR2 SVGAGI (reference sequence). Trimming cost V 6 bases and J 5 bases; bases outside gene matches: 12. This CDR3 spans 15 amino acids. The CDR3 nucleotides are TGTGCCAGCAGGACTCAAAGTGACAGGGCGTATGGCTACACCTTC. Amino acids: CASRTQSDRAYGYTF.

In this sample, this clone turned up a few times. The chain uses TRBV30 and TRBJ1-2, with a tentative D call TRBD1 (5 bases). Deletions cut 2 bases from V and 3 bases from J, with 16 bases between. Germline V gives CDR1 GTSNPN, CDR2 SVGIG (reference sequence). The CDR3 contains 15 residues. As DNA, the CDR3 is TGTGCCTGGAGTTTACCAGGACACTCGTACTATGGCTACACCTTC. Amino acids: CAWSLPGHSYYGYTF.

This sequence joins TRBV6-5 and TRBJ2-7; 8 bases line up with TRBD1. V was pared by 4 bases and J by 4 bases, with 9 bases of the junction left unmatched. Germline V gene lookup returns CDR1 MNHEY and CDR2 SVGAGI. The CDR3 totals 15 residues. CDR3 sequence (DNA): TGTGCCAGCAGTTCGTACGCGCAGGGGGCATACGAGCAGTACTTC. Amino acids: CASSSYAQGAYEQYF.

This clone was observed a few times. The J gene is TRBJ2-3, the V gene TRBV7-9; 10 bases agree with TRBD1. There are 15 residues in the CDR3. The germline gives CDR1 SEHNR, CDR2 FQNEAQ (reference sequence). V shed 5 bases, J shed 2 bases, and the junction held 4 bases outside the gene matches. The CDR3 sequence: CASSPGTGVTDTQYF. DNA for the CDR3: TGTGCCAGCAGCCCGGGGACAGGGGTCACAGATACGCAGTATTTT.

This clone was counted a few times. The identical CDR3 is also encoded by other nucleotide sequences in the sample. The chain links TRBV9 to TRBJ2-1; 7 bases agree with TRBD2. Germline trimming cut 0 bases from V and 3 bases from J; bases unmatched to any gene: 3. Per germline, CDR1 SGDLS and CDR2 YYNGEE. The length of the CDR3 is 15 residues. The CDR3 DNA sequence: TGTGCCAGCAGCGTAGGGGGGGGACGCTACAATGAGCAGTTCTTC. Translation: CASSVGGGRYNEQFF. Drawing the rest from reference TRBV9 and TRBJ2-1, the complete variable domain is DSGVTQTPKHLITATGQRVTLRCSPRSGDLSVYWYQQSLDQGLQFLIQYYNGEERAKGNILERFSAQQFPDLHSELNLSSLELGDSALYFCASSVGGGRYNEQFFGPGTRLTVL.

This clone has just a few counts. V and J are TRBV14 and TRBJ2-3, with D uncertain. V dropped 1 base and J dropped 3 bases, with 2 bases sitting between them. From germline, CDR1 is SGHDN and CDR2 FVKESK. The CDR3 is 12 amino acids. CDR3 coding DNA: TGTGCCAGCAGCCAAGTAACAGATACGCAGTATTTT. Protein product: CASSQVTDTQYF.